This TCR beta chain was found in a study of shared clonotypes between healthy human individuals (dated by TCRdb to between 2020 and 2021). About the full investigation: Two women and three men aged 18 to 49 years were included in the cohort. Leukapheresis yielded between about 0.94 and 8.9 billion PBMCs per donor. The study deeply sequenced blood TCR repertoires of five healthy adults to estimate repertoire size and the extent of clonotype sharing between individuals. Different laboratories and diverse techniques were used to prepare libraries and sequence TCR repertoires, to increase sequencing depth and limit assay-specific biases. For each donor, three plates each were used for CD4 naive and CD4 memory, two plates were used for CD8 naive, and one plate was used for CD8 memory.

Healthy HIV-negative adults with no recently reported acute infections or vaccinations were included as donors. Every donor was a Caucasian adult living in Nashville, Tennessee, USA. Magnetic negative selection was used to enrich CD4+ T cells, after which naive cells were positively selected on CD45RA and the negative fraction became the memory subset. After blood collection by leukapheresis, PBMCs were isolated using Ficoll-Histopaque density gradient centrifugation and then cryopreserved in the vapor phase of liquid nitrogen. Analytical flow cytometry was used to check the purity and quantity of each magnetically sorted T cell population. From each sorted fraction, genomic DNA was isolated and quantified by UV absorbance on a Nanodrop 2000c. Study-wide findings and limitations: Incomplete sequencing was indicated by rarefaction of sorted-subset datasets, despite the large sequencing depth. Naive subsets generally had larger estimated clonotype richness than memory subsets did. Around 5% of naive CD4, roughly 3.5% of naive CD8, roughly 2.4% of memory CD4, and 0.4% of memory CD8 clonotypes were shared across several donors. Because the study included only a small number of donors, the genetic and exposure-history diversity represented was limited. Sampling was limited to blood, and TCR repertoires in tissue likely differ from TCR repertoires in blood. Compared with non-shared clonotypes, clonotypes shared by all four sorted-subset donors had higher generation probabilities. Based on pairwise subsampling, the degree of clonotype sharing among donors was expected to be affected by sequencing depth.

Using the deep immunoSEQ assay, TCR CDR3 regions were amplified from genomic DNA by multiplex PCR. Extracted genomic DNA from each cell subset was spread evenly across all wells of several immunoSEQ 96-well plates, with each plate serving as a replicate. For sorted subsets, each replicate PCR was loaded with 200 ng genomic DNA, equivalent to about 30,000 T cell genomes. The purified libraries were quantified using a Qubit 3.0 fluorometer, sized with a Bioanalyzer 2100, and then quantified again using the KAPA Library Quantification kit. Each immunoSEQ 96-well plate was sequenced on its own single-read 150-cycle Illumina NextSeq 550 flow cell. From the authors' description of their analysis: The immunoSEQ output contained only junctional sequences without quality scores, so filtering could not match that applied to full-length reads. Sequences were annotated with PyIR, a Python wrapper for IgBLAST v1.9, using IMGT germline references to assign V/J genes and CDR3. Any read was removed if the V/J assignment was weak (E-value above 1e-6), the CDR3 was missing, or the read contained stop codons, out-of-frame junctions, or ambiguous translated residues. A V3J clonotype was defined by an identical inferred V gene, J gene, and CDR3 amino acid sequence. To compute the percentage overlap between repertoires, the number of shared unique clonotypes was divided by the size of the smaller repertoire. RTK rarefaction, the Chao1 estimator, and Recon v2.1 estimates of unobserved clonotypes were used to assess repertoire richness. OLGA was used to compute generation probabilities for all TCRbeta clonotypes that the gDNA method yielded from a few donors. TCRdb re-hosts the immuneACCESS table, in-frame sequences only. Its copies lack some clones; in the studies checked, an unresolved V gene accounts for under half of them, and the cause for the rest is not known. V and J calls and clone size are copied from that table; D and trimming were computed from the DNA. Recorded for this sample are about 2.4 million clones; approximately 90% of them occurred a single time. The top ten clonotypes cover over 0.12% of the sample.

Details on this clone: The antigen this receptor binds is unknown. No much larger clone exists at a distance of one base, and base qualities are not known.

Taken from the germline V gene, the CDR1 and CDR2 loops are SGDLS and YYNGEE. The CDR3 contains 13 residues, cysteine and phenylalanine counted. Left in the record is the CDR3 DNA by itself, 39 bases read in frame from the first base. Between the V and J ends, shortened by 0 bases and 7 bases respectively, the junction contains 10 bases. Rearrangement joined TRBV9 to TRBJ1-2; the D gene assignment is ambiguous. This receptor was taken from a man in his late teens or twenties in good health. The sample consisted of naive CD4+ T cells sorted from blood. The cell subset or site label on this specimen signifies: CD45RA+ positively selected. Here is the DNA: TGTGCCAGCAGCGTAGACGTGGGAAGTGGCTACACCTTC. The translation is CASSVDVGSGYTF.